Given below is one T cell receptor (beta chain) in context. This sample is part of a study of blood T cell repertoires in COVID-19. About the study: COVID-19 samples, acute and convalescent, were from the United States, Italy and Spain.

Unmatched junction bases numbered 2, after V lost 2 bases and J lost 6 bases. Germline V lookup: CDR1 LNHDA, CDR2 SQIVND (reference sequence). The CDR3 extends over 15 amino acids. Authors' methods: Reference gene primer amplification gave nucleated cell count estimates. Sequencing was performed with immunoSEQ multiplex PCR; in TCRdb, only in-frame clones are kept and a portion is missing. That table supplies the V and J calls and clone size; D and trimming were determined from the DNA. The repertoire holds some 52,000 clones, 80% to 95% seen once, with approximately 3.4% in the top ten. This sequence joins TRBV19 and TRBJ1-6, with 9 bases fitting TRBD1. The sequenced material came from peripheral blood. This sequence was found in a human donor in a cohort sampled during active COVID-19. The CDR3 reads CASSIRQGGNSPLHF. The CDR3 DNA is TGTGCCAGTAGTATAAGACAGGGGGGTAATTCACCCCTCCACTTT.